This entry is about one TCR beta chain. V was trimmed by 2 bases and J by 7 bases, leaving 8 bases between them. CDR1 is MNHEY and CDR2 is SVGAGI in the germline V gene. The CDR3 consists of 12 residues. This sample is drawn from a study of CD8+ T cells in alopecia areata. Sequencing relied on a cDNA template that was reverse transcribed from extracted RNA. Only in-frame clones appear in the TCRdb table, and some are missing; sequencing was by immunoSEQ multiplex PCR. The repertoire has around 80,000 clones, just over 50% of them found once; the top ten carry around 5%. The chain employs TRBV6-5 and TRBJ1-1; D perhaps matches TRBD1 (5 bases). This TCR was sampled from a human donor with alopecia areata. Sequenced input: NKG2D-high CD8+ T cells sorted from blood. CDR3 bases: TGTGCCAGCAGTTACGGGGGGGGTGAAGCTTTCTTT. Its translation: CASSYGGGEAFF.